This is a list of T cell receptor beta chains from one sample in a study of blood T cell repertoires in COVID-19. Produced via immunoSEQ multiplex PCR; TCRdb's table is partial and in-frame only. The table has some 300,000 clones, around 86% seen once. What was sequenced was peripheral blood. The receptors stem from a man aged 70-80 years with acute or convalescent COVID-19. CDR3s include the opening cysteine and the closing phenylalanine or tryptophan. Fields, in order: D gene, clone size, V gene, J gene, CDR3 DNA, CDR3 protein. The D gene is left open where the match is weak. Not every row has a clone size; where given, it reads once, few, many or a size class.

d_gene: NA; abundance: NA; v_gene: TRBV5-1; j_gene: TRBJ2-3; CDR3nt: TGCGCCAGCAGCTTGGCCAGTGATACGCAGTATTTT; CDR3aa: CASSLASDTQYF
d_gene: TRBD1; abundance: few; v_gene: TRBV5-1; j_gene: TRBJ1-2; CDR3nt: TGCGCCAGCCGGGACAGTCACTATGGCTACACCTTC; CDR3aa: CASRDSHYGYTF
d_gene: NA; abundance: NA; v_gene: TRBV14; j_gene: TRBJ1-2; CDR3nt: TGTGCCAGCAGCCCCCCGGGGTCGGGCTACACCTTC; CDR3aa: CASSPPGSGYTF
d_gene: TRBD1; abundance: NA; v_gene: TRBV10-3; j_gene: TRBJ1-5; CDR3nt: TGTGCCATCAGTGAACAGGGGGAAGGCAATCAGCCCCAGCATTTT; CDR3aa: CAISEQGEGNQPQHF
d_gene: TRBD2; abundance: NA; v_gene: TRBV11-3; j_gene: TRBJ2-1; CDR3nt: TGTGCCAGCAGCTCGCGGGGGGGGGATTTGGATGAGCAGTTCTTC; CDR3aa: CASSSRGGDLDEQFF
d_gene: NA; abundance: NA; v_gene: TRBV14; j_gene: TRBJ2-1; CDR3nt: TGTGCCAGCAGCCACGGGAGTATTGAGCAGTTCTTC; CDR3aa: CASSHGSIEQFF
d_gene: TRBD1; abundance: NA; v_gene: TRBV9; j_gene: TRBJ1-3; CDR3nt: TGTGCCAGCAGCGTAGGACAGGGGAGGTCGGGAACCGACACCATATATTTT; CDR3aa: CASSVGQGRSGTDTIYF
d_gene: TRBD2; abundance: NA; v_gene: TRBV20-1; j_gene: TRBJ2-7; CDR3nt: TGCAGTGCTAGTAAGCCGGGACTAGGGACGACCTACGAGCAGTACTTC; CDR3aa: CSASKPGLGTTYEQYF
d_gene: NA; abundance: NA; v_gene: TRBV5-1; j_gene: TRBJ1-2; CDR3nt: TGCGCCAGCAGCTTGAAGCTGGGGGGATATGGCTACACCTTC; CDR3aa: CASSLKLGGYGYTF
d_gene: TRBD1; abundance: NA; v_gene: TRBV12-3/TRBV12-4; j_gene: TRBJ1-2; CDR3nt: TGTGCCAGCAGTCAACAGGGGGTTATAGGCTACACCTTC; CDR3aa: CASSQQGVIGYTF
d_gene: NA; abundance: NA; v_gene: TRBV25-1; j_gene: TRBJ1-4; CDR3nt: TGTGCCAGCAGTGATGGAGGGAATGAAAAACTGTTTTTT; CDR3aa: CASSDGGNEKLFF
d_gene: NA; abundance: NA; v_gene: TRBV5-1; j_gene: TRBJ2-7; CDR3nt: TGCGCCAGCAGCGAGCGGGCAAGCTCCTACGAGCAGTACTTC; CDR3aa: CASSERASSYEQYF
d_gene: NA; abundance: NA; v_gene: TRBV7-9; j_gene: TRBJ1-5; CDR3nt: TGTGCCAGCAGCCCACAGGGCAATCAGCCCCAGCATTTT; CDR3aa: CASSPQGNQPQHF
d_gene: TRBD2; abundance: NA; v_gene: TRBV19; j_gene: TRBJ2-1; CDR3nt: TGTGCCAGTAGTTGGAGTTTAGCGGGGGGGCCGGAGAATGAGCAGTTCTTC; CDR3aa: CASSWSLAGGPENEQFF
d_gene: NA; abundance: NA; v_gene: TRBV28; j_gene: TRBJ1-6; CDR3nt: TGTGCCAGCAGGACAGAATATAATTCACCCCTCCACTTT; CDR3aa: CASRTEYNSPLHF
d_gene: NA; abundance: NA; v_gene: TRBV5-1; j_gene: TRBJ2-1; CDR3nt: TGCGCCAGCAGCTTGGCGGGCAGGGGCTATGAGCAGTTCTTC; CDR3aa: CASSLAGRGYEQFF
d_gene: TRBD1; abundance: NA; v_gene: TRBV7-9; j_gene: TRBJ1-2; CDR3nt: TGTGCCAGCAGCTTAGCTGGGGACAGAAACTATGGCTACACCTTC; CDR3aa: CASSLAGDRNYGYTF
d_gene: TRBD2; abundance: NA; v_gene: TRBV11-2; j_gene: TRBJ2-1; CDR3nt: TGTGCCAGCAGCTCCCGACTAGCGGGGTTAGATGAGCAGTTCTTC; CDR3aa: CASSSRLAGLDEQFF
d_gene: TRBD1; abundance: NA; v_gene: TRBV24-1; j_gene: TRBJ2-3; CDR3nt: TGTGCCACCAGTGACCGACAGGGAGTGGGCACAGATACGCAGTATTTT; CDR3aa: CATSDRQGVGTDTQYF